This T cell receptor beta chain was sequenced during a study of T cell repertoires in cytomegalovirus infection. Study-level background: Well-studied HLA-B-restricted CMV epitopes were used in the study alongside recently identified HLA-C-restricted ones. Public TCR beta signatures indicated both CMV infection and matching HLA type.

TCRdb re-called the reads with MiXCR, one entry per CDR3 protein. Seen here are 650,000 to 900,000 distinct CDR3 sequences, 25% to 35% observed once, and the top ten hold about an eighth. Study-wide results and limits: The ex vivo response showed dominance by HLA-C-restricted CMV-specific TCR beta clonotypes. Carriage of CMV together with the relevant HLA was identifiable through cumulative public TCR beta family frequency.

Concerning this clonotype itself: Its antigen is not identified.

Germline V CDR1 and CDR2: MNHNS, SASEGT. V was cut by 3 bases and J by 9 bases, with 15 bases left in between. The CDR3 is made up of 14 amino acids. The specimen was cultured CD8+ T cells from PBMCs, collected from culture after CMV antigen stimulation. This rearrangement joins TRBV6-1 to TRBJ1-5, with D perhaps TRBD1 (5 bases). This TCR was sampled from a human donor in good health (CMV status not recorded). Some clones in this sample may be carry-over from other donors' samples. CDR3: CASSEGRRGTPQHF. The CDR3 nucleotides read TGTGCCAGCAGTGAGGGGAGGAGGGGCACGCCCCAGCATTTT.